The 12 T cell receptor beta chains presented below share a single source sample, sequenced in a study of blood T cell repertoires in COVID-19. TCRdb's copy holds only in-frame clones and misses some; the assay was immunoSEQ multiplex PCR. The sample has around 160,000 clones, 70% to 90% seen once. The material sequenced was peripheral blood. The receptors derive from a woman aged 55-69 years with COVID-19, enrolled during active disease.

DNA for the CDR3: TGTGCCAGCAGCCAAGGGGCTCGAGTCTATGGCTACACCTTC. It codes for CASSQGARVYGYTF. The rearrangement links TRBV3-1 (or the pseudogene TRBV3-2) to TRBJ1-2, with D unresolved. The germline V gene has CDR1 LGHDT and CDR2 YNNKEL (reference sequence). The CDR3 consists of 14 residues. With 1 base removed from V and 4 bases from J, the gap between germline ends came to 10 bases.

This chain uses TRBV19 with TRBJ2-1; 10 positions agree with TRBD1. V lost 3 bases and J lost 6; bases outside the gene matches: 8. This CDR3 region has 16 residues. Germline V CDR1 and CDR2: LNHDA, SQIVND (reference sequence). The DNA of the CDR3 is TGTGCCAGTAGTATCCCCGGGACAGGGGTCCCCAATGAGCAGTTCTTC. This translates into CASSIPGTGVPNEQFF. The full variable domain, completed using reference TRBV19 and TRBJ2-1, is DGGITQSPKYLFRKEGQNVTLSCEQNLNHDAMYWYRQDPGQGLRLIYYSQIVNDFQKGDIAEGYSVSREKKESFPLTVTSAQKNPTAFYLCASSIPGTGVPNEQFFGPGTRLTVL.

The V gene is TRBV23-1, the J gene TRBJ1-6, with D possibly matching TRBD1 (6 bases). TRBV23-1 counts as an open reading frame of uncertain function. The CDR3 runs 14 residues. V lost 8 bases and J lost 7, with 15 bases in between. The chain's CDR3 is CASGRQEENSPLHF. In nucleotides, the CDR3 is TGCGCCAGCGGTAGACAGGAGGAGAATTCACCCCTCCACTTT.

The V and J genes are TRBV4-1 and TRBJ2-5; TRBD1 might be the D (5 bases). Germline V gene lookup returns CDR1 MGHRA and CDR2 YSYEKL. The CDR3 contains 15 residues. V lost 4 bases and J lost 2, with 14 bases in between. CDR3 sequence reads: CASSRVPRGQETQYF. CDR3 bases: TGCGCCAGCAGCCGAGTACCTAGGGGACAAGAGACCCAGTACTTC.

The V and J genes are TRBV4-1 and TRBJ2-2; 7 nucleotides agree with TRBD2. The V gene's germline CDR1 is MGHRA and CDR2 YSYEKL. CDR3 length: 16 amino acids. V shed 3 bases and J 1 base; nucleotides not matched to a gene: 5. This CDR3 is CASSQWAGENTGELFF. The CDR3 region has the DNA TGCGCCAGCAGCCAGTGGGCGGGGGAGAACACCGGGGAGCTGTTTTTT.

V gene TRBV15 combines with J gene TRBJ1-4; D uncertain. V was pared by 1 base and J by 4 bases, with 10 bases between. The CDR3 consists of 15 residues. CDR1 is LNHNV, CDR2 YYDKDF, per germline (reference sequence). CDR3 residues: CATSRGGLGNEKLFF. CDR3 DNA: TGTGCCACCAGCAGAGGCGGTTTGGGTAATGAAAAACTGTTTTTT.

The chain employs TRBV14 and TRBJ2-3; 7 bases match TRBD2. CDR1 is SGHDN, CDR2 FVKESK, per germline. CDR3 length equals 19 residues. V lost 0 bases, J lost 2 bases, and 14 bases stayed unmatched. CDR3 DNA sequence: TGTGCCAGCAGCCAAGAATGGGCCGTTGGGGCGGGGGTCACAGATACGCAGTATTTT. Residues: CASSQEWAVGAGVTDTQYF. Looking up the rest from reference TRBV14 and TRBJ2-3 gives the full variable domain: EAGVTQFPSHSVIEKGQTVTLRCDPISGHDNLYWYRRVMGKEIKFLLHFVKESKQDESGMPNNRFLAERTGGTYSTLKVQPAELEDSGVYFCASSQEWAVGAGVTDTQYFGPGTRLTVL.

The chain links TRBV20-1 to TRBJ1-5; TRBD1 is a possible D gene (6 bases). The germline gives CDR1 DFQATT, CDR2 SNEGSKA (reference sequence). The V gene lost 3 bases and the J gene lost 6 bases, with 15 bases spanning the gap. The CDR3 has 14 residues. The CDR3 DNA reads TGCAGTGCTAGTGGGGACACCCTGACTCAGCCCCAGCATTTT. This codes for CSASGDTLTQPQHF.

CDR3 sequence: CASSQGGTENYGYTF. In nucleotides, the CDR3 is TGCGCCAGCAGCCAAGGCGGGACCGAGAACTATGGCTACACCTTC. This chain links TRBV4-3 with TRBJ1-2, with D perhaps matching TRBD1 (5 bases). Germline CDR1 and CDR2: LGHNA and YSLEER. V shed 1 base and J shed 2 bases, with 11 bases lying between them. The CDR3 has 15 amino acids.

This chain uses TRBV19 with TRBJ1-4; D not resolved. The germline CDR1 and CDR2 sequences are LNHDA and SQIVND (reference sequence). The CDR3 has 15 residues. Trimming cost V 3 bases and J 1 base, with 9 bases left between them. The DNA for the CDR3 is TGTGCCAGTAGTATTCGAGAGGGAACTAATGAAAAACTGTTTTTT. Residues: CASSIREGTNEKLFF.

The chain carries TRBV24-1 and TRBJ2-5, with 9 bases that match TRBD1. Unmatched junction bases numbered 6, after V lost 4 bases and J lost 4 bases. CDR3 length: 15 amino acids. Per the germline V gene, CDR1 is KGHDR and CDR2 is SFDVKD. CDR3: CATSEGGTGLETQYF. CDR3 bases: TGTGCCACCAGTGAGGGGGGGACAGGGCTAGAGACCCAGTACTTC.

This clone was detected only a few times. This chain uses TRBV7-2 with TRBJ2-5, with unresolved D. Germline values: CDR1 SGHTA, CDR2 FQGNSA. The CDR3 runs 14 residues. Trimming pared 0 bases from V and 5 bases from J, leaving 10 bases between. CDR3 region: CASSLAPPSETQYF. Written as DNA, the CDR3 is TGTGCCAGCAGCTTAGCGCCGCCGAGCGAGACCCAGTACTTC.